This passage covers 14 T cell receptor beta chains from one sample sequenced in a study of blood T cell repertoires in COVID-19. Profiled with immunoSEQ multiplex PCR; TCRdb holds only in-frame clones, not every one. Among some 300,000 clones listed, 88% were seen once. The sample comprised PBMCs or T cells enriched from blood (not recorded which). Every receptor here comes from a woman aged 55-69 years in a cohort exposed to, infected with or recovered from COVID-19 (not recorded which).

This clone was counted only a few times. This sequence joins TRBV28 and TRBJ1-2; 8 bases map to TRBD1. V was clipped by 6 bases and J by 8 bases; unmatched bases: 11. Germline lookup yields CDR1 MDHEN and CDR2 SYDVKM. The CDR3 consists of 14 residues. The CDR3, as DNA: TGTGCCAGCAGGCCCAGATTTAACAGGGGGGGCTACACCTTC. The encoded protein is CASRPRFNRGGYTF.

V and J are TRBV11-2 and TRBJ1-4, with no clear D. CDR1 and CDR2 (germline): SGHAT, FQNNGV. V shed 4 bases and J shed 7 bases, with 16 bases lying between them. The CDR3 runs to 15 residues. The CDR3 DNA follows: TGTGCCAGCAGCTCACCTGAAAAGGGAGGTGAAAAACTGTTTTTT. This encodes CASSSPEKGGEKLFF.

This clone has just one count. This sequence joins TRBV7-2 and TRBJ1-6, with 8 bases lining up with TRBD1. The CDR3 loop spans 17 amino acids. From germline, CDR1 is SGHTA and CDR2 FQGNSA. V was clipped by 3 bases and J by 4 bases; unmatched bases: 8. The CDR3 region has the DNA TGTGCCAGCAGCTTGTCAGTAGGACAGGGTTATAATTCACCCCTCCACTTT. It specifies CASSLSVGQGYNSPLHF.

On this clone itself: Different DNA sequences within this sample yield the same CDR3. The chain couples TRBV4-1 to TRBJ1-1, with D hard to call. V lost 3 bases to trimming and J lost 0 bases, with 8 bases between them. This CDR3 has 14 residues. Germline CDR1 and CDR2: MGHRA and YSYEKL. CDR3 sequence reads: CASSHPTVNTEAFF. CDR3 bases: TGCGCCAGCAGCCACCCGACTGTGAACACTGAAGCTTTCTTT.

This chain uses TRBV7-8 with TRBJ1-2; 7 positions agree with TRBD1. Germline trimming cut 5 bases from V and 5 bases from J; bases unmatched to any gene: 14. This CDR3 has 16 residues. Germline CDR1 is SGHVS and CDR2 is FQNEAQ. This CDR3 is CASSETGTGVGYGYTF. CDR3 in DNA: TGTGCCAGCAGCGAGACAGGGACCGGGGTTGGGTATGGCTACACCTTC.

This clone has only a few counts. This chain joins TRBV30 and TRBJ1-2, with 11 bases matching TRBD1. J was trimmed by 3 bases and V by 3 bases; bases with no gene match: 6. The CDR3 has 15 residues. CDR1 is GTSNPN, CDR2 SVGIG, per germline (reference sequence). The CDR3 DNA follows: TGTGCCTGGAGGTACCGGGACAGGGGGTACTATGGCTACACCTTC. Its protein product is CAWRYRDRGYYGYTF. Together with reference TRBV30 and TRBJ1-2, the CDR3 gives the full variable domain: SQTIHQWPATLVQPVGSPLSLECTVEGTSNPNLYWYRQAAGRGLQLLFYSVGIGQISSEVPQNLSASRPQDRQFILSSKKLLLSDSGFYLCAWRYRDRGYYGYTFGSGTRLTVV.

V gene TRBV4-2 combines with J gene TRBJ2-2, with 11 bases identical to TRBD1. Germline trimming cut 5 bases from V and 6 bases from J; bases unmatched to any gene: 8. There are 16 residues in the CDR3. Germline CDR1 reads LGHNA; CDR2 reads YNFKEQ. CDR3 nucleotide sequence: TGTGCCAGCAGCAAGTGGACAGGGGGCGCGTCCGGGGAGCTGTTTTTT. It is translated as CASSKWTGGASGELFF.

The J gene is TRBJ2-2, the V gene TRBV4-2, with D tentatively TRBD2 (5 bases). Trimming took off 2 bases at V and 5 bases at J, with 12 bases between the two ends. Germline loops: CDR1 LGHNA, CDR2 YNFKEQ. The length of the CDR3 is 15 residues. The CDR3: CASSQRVGGTGELFF. In DNA, the CDR3 is TGTGCCAGCAGCCAAAGGGTAGGCGGGACCGGGGAGCTGTTTTTT.

The CDR3 region is CASSSTGTGEAPLHF. DNA for the CDR3: TGTGCCAGCTCCTCTACCGGGACAGGGGAGGCACCCCTCCACTTT. The V gene is TRBV18, the J gene TRBJ1-6; 10 nucleotides match TRBD1. With 6 bases clipped from V and 11 bases from J, the junction kept 10 bases outside the gene matches. The CDR3 runs to 15 residues. Germline V gene sequence: CDR1 KGHSH, CDR2 LQKENI. The full variable domain, rest sourced from reference TRBV18 and TRBJ1-6, is NAGVMQNPRHLVRRRGQEARLRCSPMKGHSHVYWYRQLPEEGLKFMVYLQKENIIDESGMPKERFSAEFPKEGPSILRIQQVVRGDSAAYFCASSSTGTGEAPLHFGNGTRLTVT.

This clone was seen more than once but under ten times. The chain couples TRBV28 to TRBJ2-1; TRBD2 is a possible D gene (6 bases). CDR1 and CDR2 from the germline V gene are MDHEN and SYDVKM. CDR3 length: 15 amino acids. V was shortened by 5 bases and J by 4 bases, with 15 bases between the two germline ends. CDR3 nucleotides: TGTGCCAGCAGTCTCCGGCGGGGTACATACAATGAGCAGTTCTTC. This encodes CASSLRRGTYNEQFF.

The V call is TRBV5-1, the J call TRBJ2-1, with 7 bases aligning to TRBD2. Trimming removed 4 bases from V and 3 bases from J; junction bases left unmatched: 7. Germline CDR1 and CDR2: SGHRS and YFSETQ. The CDR3 spans 15 residues. CDR3 sequence reads: CASSRTAGVYNEQFF. For the CDR3, the DNA is TGCGCCAGCAGCCGAACTGCGGGAGTCTACAATGAGCAGTTCTTC.

The chain joins TRBV6-5 to TRBJ1-5; D is unclear. The germline V gene has CDR1 MNHEY and CDR2 SVGAGI. The CDR3 is made up of 12 amino acids. V lost 6 bases and J lost 10, with 13 bases in between. CDR3 region: CASSTRPGPQHF. The CDR3 DNA reads as TGTGCCAGCAGCACCAGGCCCGGACCCCAGCATTTT.

This sequence joins TRBV19 and TRBJ1-2; 9 nucleotides align to TRBD1. Germline CDR1 and CDR2: LNHDA and SQIVND (reference sequence). The CDR3 covers 14 residues. The ends lost 7 bases at V and 6 bases at J; junction bases unmatched: 9. The CDR3 loop reads CASTRTGEFDGYTF. The CDR3 DNA follows: TGTGCCAGTACCCGGACAGGGGAATTCGATGGCTACACCTTC. The whole variable domain, remainder taken from reference TRBV19 and TRBJ1-2, is DGGITQSPKYLFRKEGQNVTLSCEQNLNHDAMYWYRQDPGQGLRLIYYSQIVNDFQKGDIAEGYSVSREKKESFPLTVTSAQKNPTAFYLCASTRTGEFDGYTFGSGTRLTVV.

V usage is TRBV21-1 and J usage is TRBJ1-5; TRBD1 is the table's D call and was not checked against the DNA. TRBV21-1 is a recognized pseudogene. The CDR3 consists of 18 residues. This CDR3 is CASSKRFRGINSNQPQHF. The DNA of the CDR3 is TGTGCCAGCAGCAAAAGGTTCAGGGGTATTAATAGCAATCAGCCCCAGCATTTT.